What follows are 2 T cell receptor beta chains derived from one specimen sequenced in a study of human T cells and chemical hapten exposure. Time point specified: patch test 2, 6 weeks after DPC sensitization. Treatment: therapeutic diphenylcyclopropenone sensitization with weekly scalp DPC. TCRdb passed the RACE reads through MiXCR, listing each CDR3 protein once. The table includes roughly 84,000 distinct CDR3 sequences, over 9.5% detected once. The sequenced sample was whole blood, obtained in connection with sensitization to the hapten diphenylcyclopropenone (DPC). The receptors here all came from a woman in her 50s with alopecia areata. Some clones in this sample may be carry-over from other donors' samples.

This clonotype was observed a handful of times. The CDR3 here is CASSSLGGNTIYF. CDR3 in DNA: TGTGCCAGCAGCTCTTTAGGAGGGAACACCATATATTTT. This chain connects TRBV7-2 to TRBJ1-3; no clear D gene. This CDR3 contains 13 residues. Germline CDR1 and CDR2: SGHTA and FQGNSA. V gave up 4 bases and J gave up 7 bases, with 11 bases separating them.

The chain combines TRBV2 with TRBJ2-2, with 9 bases lining up with TRBD2. V lost 6 bases to trimming and J lost 7 bases; unmatched junction nucleotides: 9. CDR1 and CDR2 from the germline V gene are SNHLY and FYNNEI. There are 15 residues in the CDR3. In nucleotides, the CDR3 is TGTGCCAGCAGCAGAGGGACTAGCCGGGGCGGGGAGCTGTTTTTT. It codes for CASSRGTSRGGELFF.